The rows below give T cell receptor beta chains drawn from one sample of a study of blood T cells in healthy people across ages. Each CDR3 protein gets one entry after TCRdb re-called the 5' RACE reads with MiXCR. The sample comprises about 620,000 distinct CDR3 sequences, around 50% of which are singletons, and approximately 13% rests with the top ten. What was sequenced was blood. The receptor source for this set is a woman older than 75 in good health. Each CDR3 is given with its conserved first and last residue. The D gene is left open where the match is weak. The size of a clone is reported for some rows only, either as once, few or many, or as a class for expanded clones.

CDR3,DNA,J,D,V,size
CASSQGGGSPTDTQYF,TGCGCCAGCAGCCAAGGGGGTGGGAGCCCCACAGATACGCAGTATTTT,TRBJ2-3,.,TRBV4-3,once
CSARQGGTHNEQFF,TGCAGTGCTAGGCAGGGGGGAACCCACAATGAGCAGTTCTTC,TRBJ2-1,.,TRBV20-1,many
CASSPEGPLGGELFF,TGTGCCAGCAGTCCCGAGGGACCTCTCGGCGGGGAGCTGTTTTTT,TRBJ2-2,.,TRBV12-3/TRBV12-4,few
CATSREVSSYNEQFF,TGTGCCACCAGCAGAGAGGTGAGCTCCTACAATGAGCAGTTCTTC,TRBJ2-1,.,TRBV15,once
CASSSSRPGPTEAFF,TGTGCCAGCAGTTCTTCCCGCCCAGGGCCCACTGAAGCTTTCTTT,TRBJ1-1,.,TRBV6-6,few
CASSFSGGRSYNEQFF,TGCGCCAGCAGCTTTAGCGGGGGTCGCTCCTACAATGAGCAGTTCTTC,TRBJ2-1,TRBD2,TRBV5-1,many
CATSPQGGPYTEAFF,TGTGCCACCAGCCCCCAGGGGGGTCCTTACACTGAAGCTTTCTTT,TRBJ1-1,TRBD1,TRBV15,.
CASSLMTGGGSYNSPLHF,TGTGCCAGCAGCTTAATGACGGGAGGGGGCTCCTATAATTCACCCCTCCACTTT,TRBJ1-6,.,TRBV7-2,once
CASSQGAGYYGYTF,TGCGCCAGCAGCCAAGGCGCAGGATACTATGGCTACACCTTC,TRBJ1-2,.,TRBV4-1,.
CASSLQRNSYNEQFF,TGCGCCAGCAGCTTGCAGCGGAACTCCTACAATGAGCAGTTCTTC,TRBJ2-1,.,TRBV5-1,many
CASSLRRGGIETQYF,TGTGCCAGCAGCTTAAGGCGGGGGGGCATAGAGACCCAGTACTTC,TRBJ2-5,TRBD2,TRBV7-2,few
CASSLGTVGTQYF,TGTGCCAGCAGTCTCGGGACAGTGGGGACCCAGTACTTC,TRBJ2-5,TRBD1,TRBV12-3/TRBV12-4,.
CASRDSPPAYEQYF,TGTGCCAGCAGGGACAGTCCGCCGGCCTACGAGCAGTACTTC,TRBJ2-7,.,TRBV28,many
CASSQQGKGSYNEQFF,TGCGCCAGCAGCCAACAGGGGAAGGGCTCCTACAATGAGCAGTTCTTC,TRBJ2-1,.,TRBV4-1,.
CASSQGLITYEQYF,TGTGCCAGCAGCCAAGGACTGATAACCTACGAGCAGTACTTC,TRBJ2-7,.,TRBV16,.
CASSRGTEWVNTEAFF,TGTGCCAGCAGCCGGGGGACCGAATGGGTGAACACTGAAGCTTTCTTT,TRBJ1-1,.,TRBV7-2,.
CSVAPRTGSYEQYF,TGCAGCGTTGCCCCACGGACAGGGTCCTACGAGCAGTACTTC,TRBJ2-7,TRBD1,TRBV29-1,many
CASSMAGGPETQYF,TGTGCCAGCAGTATGGCGGGGGGGCCGGAGACCCAGTACTTC,TRBJ2-5,TRBD2,TRBV4-2,.
CATSRDTRTPPATNEKLFF,TGTGCCACCAGCAGAGATACGAGGACCCCTCCCGCCACCAATGAAAAACTGTTTTTT,TRBJ1-4,.,TRBV15,.
CATGSNNEQYF,TGTGCCACAGGGTCGAACAATGAGCAGTACTTC,TRBJ2-7,.,TRBV6-5,many
CASSKAELSDTQYF,TGCGCCAGCAGCAAGGCGGAGTTATCAGATACGCAGTATTTT,TRBJ2-3,.,TRBV5-1,.
CSVEGWREDNEQFF,TGCAGCGTTGAAGGTTGGAGGGAAGACAATGAGCAGTTCTTC,TRBJ2-1,.,TRBV29-1,.
CASSYGAGEQFF,TGTGCCAGCAGTTACGGGGCAGGGGAGCAGTTCTTC,TRBJ2-1,.,TRBV6-5,.
CASTLLLGLNEKLFF,TGCGCCAGCACCCTTCTTCTGGGCCTTAATGAAAAACTGTTTTTT,TRBJ1-4,.,TRBV5-1,few
CASSSGPSPYEQYF,TGTGCCAGCAGTTCAGGGCCTTCTCCCTACGAGCAGTACTTC,TRBJ2-7,.,TRBV28,many
CASSVGGGEKLFF,TGTGCCAGCAGCGTAGGGGGGGGTGAAAAACTGTTTTTT,TRBJ1-4,.,TRBV7-2,few
CASSQDGDTDTQYF,TGTGCCAGCAGTCAAGACGGTGACACAGATACGCAGTATTTT,TRBJ2-3,.,TRBV6-6,many
CSAPGGAPDTQYF,TGCAGTGCTCCCGGGGGGGCCCCAGATACGCAGTATTTT,TRBJ2-3,TRBD2,TRBV20-1,.
CSAGPGAKNIQYF,TGCAGTGCCGGACCGGGAGCCAAAAACATTCAGTACTTC,TRBJ2-4,.,TRBV20-1,.
CSVEGTGRLGGTDTQYF,TGCAGCGTTGAAGGGACAGGGCGCCTTGGGGGAACAGATACGCAGTATTTT,TRBJ2-3,TRBD1,TRBV29-1,.